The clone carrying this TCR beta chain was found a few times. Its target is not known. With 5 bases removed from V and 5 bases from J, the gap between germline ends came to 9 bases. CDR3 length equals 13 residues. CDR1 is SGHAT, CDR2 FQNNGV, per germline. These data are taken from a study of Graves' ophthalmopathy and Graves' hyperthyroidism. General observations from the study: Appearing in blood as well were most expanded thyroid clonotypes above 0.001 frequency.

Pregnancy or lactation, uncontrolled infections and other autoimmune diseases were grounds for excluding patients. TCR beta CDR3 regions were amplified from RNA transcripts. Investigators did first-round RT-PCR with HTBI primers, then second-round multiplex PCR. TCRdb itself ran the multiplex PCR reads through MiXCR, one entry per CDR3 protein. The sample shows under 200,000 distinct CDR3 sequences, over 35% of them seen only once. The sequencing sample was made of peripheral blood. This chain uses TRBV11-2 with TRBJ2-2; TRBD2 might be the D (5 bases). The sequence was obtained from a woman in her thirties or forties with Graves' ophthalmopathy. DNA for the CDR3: TGTGCCAGCAGCCGTACTAGTACCGGGGAGCTGTTTTTT. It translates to CASSRTSTGELFF.